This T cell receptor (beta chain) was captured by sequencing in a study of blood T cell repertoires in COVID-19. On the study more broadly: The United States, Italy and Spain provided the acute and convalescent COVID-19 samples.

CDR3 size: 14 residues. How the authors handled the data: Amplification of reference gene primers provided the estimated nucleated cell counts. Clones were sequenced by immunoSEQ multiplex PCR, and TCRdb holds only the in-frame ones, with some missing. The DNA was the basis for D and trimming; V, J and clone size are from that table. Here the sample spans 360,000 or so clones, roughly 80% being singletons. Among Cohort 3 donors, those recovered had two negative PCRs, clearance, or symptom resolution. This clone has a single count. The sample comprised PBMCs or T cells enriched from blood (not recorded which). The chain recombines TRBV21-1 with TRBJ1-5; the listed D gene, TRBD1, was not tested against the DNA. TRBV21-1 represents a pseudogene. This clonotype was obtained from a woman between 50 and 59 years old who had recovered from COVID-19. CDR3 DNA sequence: TGTGCCAGCAGCAAAGCAAGGCAGGATCAGCCCCAGCATTTT. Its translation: CASSKARQDQPQHF.